The rows below give T cell receptor beta chains drawn from one sample of a study of radiotherapy plus CTLA-4 blockade in lung cancer. Using immunoSEQ multiplex PCR, the repertoire was profiled, and TCRdb retains in-frame clones only, with some absent. Altogether around 90,000 clones are present, approximately 83% being singletons, with the ten largest covering less than 15%. The sample was peripheral blood, taken from a patient treated with radiotherapy plus ipilimumab. Receptors originate from a human donor with non-small cell lung cancer that progressed on radiotherapy plus ipilimumab. Both conserved end residues are part of each CDR3. Each record gives: D gene, J gene, V gene, clone size, CDR3 DNA, CDR3 protein. The D gene is left open where the match is weak. Clone size is given for some rows only: seen once, a few or many times, or a class if the clone is expanded.

-	TRBJ2-7	TRBV7-2	-	TGTGCCAGCAGCTCGGCTGGGGCAGGGGCATACGAGCAGTACTTC	CASSSAGAGAYEQYF
-	TRBJ1-1	TRBV30	-	TGTGCCTGGAGTGTACCAGGCAGGGACCACACTGAAGCTTTCTTT	CAWSVPGRDHTEAFF
TRBD1	TRBJ2-4	TRBV7-8	-	TGTGCCAGCAGCGACAACCGGGACAGGGCCCTCATAAAGTACTTC	CASSDNRDRALIKYF
-	TRBJ2-2	TRBV28	-	TGTGCCAGCAGTTACTCAGTGCGGGAGCTGTTTTTT	CASSYSVRELFF
TRBD2	TRBJ2-7	TRBV5-6	-	TGTGCCAGCAGCTCCCTGGCTGGACTAGGGACCTACGAGCAGTACTTC	CASSSLAGLGTYEQYF
-	TRBJ2-5	TRBV11-2	-	TGTGCCAGCAGCCGATCCCGGGACGAGACCCAGTACTTC	CASSRSRDETQYF
TRBD1	TRBJ2-4	TRBV2	-	TGTGCCAGCAGAGGACAGGGGGCGACCAAAAACATTCAGTACTTC	CASRGQGATKNIQYF
-	TRBJ2-5	TRBV28	-	TGTGCCAGCAGTCAAAAGGCGTGGGTCGCTGTGGAGACCCAGTACTTC	CASSQKAWVAVETQYF
TRBD2	TRBJ2-5	TRBV7-2	-	TGTGCCAGCAGCTTATTAGCGGGGGGTATAGAGACCCAGTACTTC	CASSLLAGGIETQYF
-	TRBJ1-1	TRBV2	-	TGTGCCAGCAGCACCCCCGGAGCCGACCGTCAAATGAACACTGAAGCTTTCTTT	CASSTPGADRQMNTEAFF
-	TRBJ1-3	TRBV11-3	few	TGTGCCAGCAGCTCCGCACCCGGGGGTGGTAACACCATATATTTT	CASSSAPGGGNTIYF
-	TRBJ1-2	TRBV5-4	-	TGTGCCAGCAGCTTGGCGGCGGCTGACGGCTACACCTTC	CASSLAAADGYTF
-	TRBJ1-1	TRBV29-1	-	TGCAGCGTTGAGGCAATGAACACTGAAGCTTTCTTT	CSVEAMNTEAFF
TRBD1	TRBJ2-7	TRBV18	-	TGTGCCAGCTCACCCGGGACAGGGCTTTCCTACGAGCAGTACTTC	CASSPGTGLSYEQYF
TRBD1	TRBJ1-1	TRBV6-6	-	TGTGCCAGCAGGTCCCCAGCAGGGGGCACTGAAGCTTTCTTT	CASRSPAGGTEAFF
TRBD1	TRBJ2-4	TRBV5-1	-	TGCGCCAGCAGCTTGGGACAGGGGGCAGGAAACATTCAGTACTTC	CASSLGQGAGNIQYF
-	TRBJ1-5	TRBV12-5	-	TGTGCTAGTGGCCCCCCTCGGCCCCAGCATTTT	CASGPPRPQHF
TRBD1	TRBJ2-7	TRBV27	once	TGTGCCAGCAGTTCGGAACAGGGGTACTACGAGCAGTACTTC	CASSSEQGYYEQYF
-	TRBJ2-3	TRBV7-3	-	TGTGCCAGCAGCTTACAGCCTAGCACAGATACGCAGTATTTT	CASSLQPSTDTQYF
TRBD1	TRBJ1-4	TRBV5-8	-	TGTGCCAGCAGCCAAGGGACAGGGAGGCTACATGAAAAACTGTTTTTT	CASSQGTGRLHEKLFF
-	TRBJ1-1	TRBV11-2	-	TGTGCCAGCAGCATACCCCCCGGGGGGGTGTTGACTGAAGCTTTCTTT	CASSIPPGGVLTEAFF
-	TRBJ2-5	TRBV11-2	-	TGTGCCAGCAGCTTGCAGGGGGGTGAGACCCAGTACTTC	CASSLQGGETQYF
-	TRBJ1-4	TRBV6-1	-	TGTGCCAGCAGTGAAACAAGGTGGGGTGAAAAACTGTTTTTT	CASSETRWGEKLFF
-	TRBJ2-5	TRBV7-2	-	TGTGCCAGCAGCCCGAGAGGAGGATGGGAGACCCAGTACTTC	CASSPRGGWETQYF
-	TRBJ2-3	TRBV4-2	-	TGTGCCAGCAGCCAAGATAACCTAGGGACAGATACGCAGTATTTT	CASSQDNLGTDTQYF
TRBD1	TRBJ2-7	TRBV5-4	many	TGCGCCAGCAGCTTCGGACAGGGGGCATCCTACGAGCAGTACTTC	CASSFGQGASYEQYF
-	TRBJ1-5	TRBV6-6	once	TGTGCCAGCGCTCGGAACAATCAGCCCCAGCATTTT	CASARNNQPQHF
TRBD2	TRBJ2-1	TRBV6-5	-	TGTGCCAGCAGTTCCGTCGGACTAGCCGGTGAGCAGTTCTTC	CASSSVGLAGEQFF